This TCR beta chain was recorded in a study of blood T cells in healthy people across ages. The CDR3 has 16 residues. Looked up from germline, CDR1 is LGHNA and CDR2 is YNFKEQ. V was pared by 0 bases and J by 4 bases, with 7 bases of the junction left unmatched. The second PCR ran roughly 6 to 11 cycles with a sample-barcoded 5' primer and J-beta primers. One entry per CDR3 protein, called by TCRdb with MiXCR from the 5' RACE reads. The data show hundreds of thousands of distinct CDR3 sequences, roughly 31% seen once. This clonotype was picked up a small number of times. This TCR was sampled from a woman older than 75 in good health. The rearrangement joins TRBV4-2 to TRBJ2-5; 8 nucleotides match TRBD2. The sequenced material came from blood. The chain's CDR3 is CASSQDPAGEGETQYF. In nucleotides, the CDR3 is TGTGCCAGCAGCCAAGATCCAGCGGGAGAGGGAGAGACCCAGTACTTC.